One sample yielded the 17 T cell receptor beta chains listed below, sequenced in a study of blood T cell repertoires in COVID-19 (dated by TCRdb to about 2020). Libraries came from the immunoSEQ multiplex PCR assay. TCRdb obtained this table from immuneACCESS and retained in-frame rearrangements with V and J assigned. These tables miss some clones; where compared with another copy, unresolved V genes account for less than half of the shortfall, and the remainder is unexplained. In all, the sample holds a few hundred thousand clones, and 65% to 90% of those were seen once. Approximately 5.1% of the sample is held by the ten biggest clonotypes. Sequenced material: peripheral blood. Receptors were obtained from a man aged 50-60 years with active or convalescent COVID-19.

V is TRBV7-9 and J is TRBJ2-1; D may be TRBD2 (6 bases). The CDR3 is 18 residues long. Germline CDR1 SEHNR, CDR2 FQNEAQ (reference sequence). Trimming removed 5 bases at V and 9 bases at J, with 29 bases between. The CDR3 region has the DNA TGTGCCAGCAGCAATATTTGGGACCGAAACCTGGGGGGTGCTGAGCAGTTCTTC. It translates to CASSNIWDRNLGGAEQFF.

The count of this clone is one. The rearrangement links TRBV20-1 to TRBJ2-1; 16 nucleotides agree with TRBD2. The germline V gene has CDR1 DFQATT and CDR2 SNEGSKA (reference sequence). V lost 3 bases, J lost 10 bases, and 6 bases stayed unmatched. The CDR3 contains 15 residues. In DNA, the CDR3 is TGCAGTGCTAGTCCGGGACTAGCGGGAGGGTGGGAGCAGTTCTTC. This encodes CSASPGLAGGWEQFF.

CDR3 DNA sequence: TGTGCCAGCAGTGAATATAGTACAGCTTCTTCCTACGAGCAGTACTTC. Residues: CASSEYSTASSYEQYF. The rearrangement links TRBV25-1 to TRBJ2-7; D uncertain. The CDR3 covers 16 residues. V lost 0 bases and J 1 base, leaving 13 bases between the germline ends. CDR1 is MGHDK, CDR2 SYGVNS, per germline.

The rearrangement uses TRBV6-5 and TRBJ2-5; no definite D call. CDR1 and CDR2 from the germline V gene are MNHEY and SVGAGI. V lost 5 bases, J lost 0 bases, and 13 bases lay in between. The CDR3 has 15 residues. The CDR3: CASSPKQRYQETQYF. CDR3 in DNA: TGTGCCAGCAGTCCTAAGCAGAGGTACCAAGAGACCCAGTACTTC.

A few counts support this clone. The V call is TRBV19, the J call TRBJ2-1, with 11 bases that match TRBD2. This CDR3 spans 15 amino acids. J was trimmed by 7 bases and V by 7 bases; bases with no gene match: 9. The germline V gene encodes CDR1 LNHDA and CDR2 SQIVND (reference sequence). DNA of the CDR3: TGTGCCAGTACCTCCGGGGCTAGCGGGGGGAATGAGCAGTTCTTC. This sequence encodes CASTSGASGGNEQFF.

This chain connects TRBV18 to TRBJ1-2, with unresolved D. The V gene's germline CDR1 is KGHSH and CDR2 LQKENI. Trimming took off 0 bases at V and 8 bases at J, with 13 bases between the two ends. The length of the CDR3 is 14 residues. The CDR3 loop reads CASSPPLVRYGYTF. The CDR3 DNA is TGTGCCAGCTCACCACCGCTGGTGCGCTACGGCTACACCTTC.

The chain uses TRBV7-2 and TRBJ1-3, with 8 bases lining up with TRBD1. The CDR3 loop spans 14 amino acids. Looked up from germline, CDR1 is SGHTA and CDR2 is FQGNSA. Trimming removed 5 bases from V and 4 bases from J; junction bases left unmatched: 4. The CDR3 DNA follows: TGTGCCAGCAGCCCTAGACAGGGGGGAAACACCATATATTTT. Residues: CASSPRQGGNTIYF.

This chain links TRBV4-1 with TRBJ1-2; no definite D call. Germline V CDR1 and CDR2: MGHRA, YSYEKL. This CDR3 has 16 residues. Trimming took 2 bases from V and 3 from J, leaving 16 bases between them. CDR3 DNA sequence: TGCGCCAGCAGCCAACCCCCAGGAGAGGGCCACTATGGCTACACCTTC. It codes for CASSQPPGEGHYGYTF.

The CDR3 DNA is TGTGCCAGTAGTAGTGATACAGGGCCGAACACCGGGGAGCTGTTTTTT. Protein: CASSSDTGPNTGELFF. The V and J genes are TRBV19 and TRBJ2-2; D is possibly TRBD1 (6 bases). Germline-derived CDR1 and CDR2 are LNHDA and SQIVND (reference sequence). Trimming shortened V by 4 bases and J by 0 bases, and 12 bases separated the two germline ends. The CDR3 has 16 amino acids.

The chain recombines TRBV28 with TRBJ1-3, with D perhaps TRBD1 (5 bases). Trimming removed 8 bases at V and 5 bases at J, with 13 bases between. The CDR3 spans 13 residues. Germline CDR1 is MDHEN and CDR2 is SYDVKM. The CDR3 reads CASRLQGRNTIYF. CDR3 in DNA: TGTGCCAGCCGCCTCCAGGGAAGAAACACCATATATTTT.

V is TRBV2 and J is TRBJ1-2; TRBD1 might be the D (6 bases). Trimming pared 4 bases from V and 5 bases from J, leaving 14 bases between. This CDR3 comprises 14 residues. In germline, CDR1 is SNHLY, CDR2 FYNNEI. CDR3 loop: CASSGMGAFYGYTF. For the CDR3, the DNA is TGTGCCAGCAGTGGAATGGGGGCGTTTTATGGCTACACCTTC.

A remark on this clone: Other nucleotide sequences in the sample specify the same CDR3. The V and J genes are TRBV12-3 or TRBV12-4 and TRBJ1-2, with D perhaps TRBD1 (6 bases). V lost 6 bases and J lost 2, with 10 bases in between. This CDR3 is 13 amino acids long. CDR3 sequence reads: CASSPGQNYGYTF. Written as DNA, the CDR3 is TGTGCCAGCAGCCCTGGACAGAACTATGGCTACACCTTC.

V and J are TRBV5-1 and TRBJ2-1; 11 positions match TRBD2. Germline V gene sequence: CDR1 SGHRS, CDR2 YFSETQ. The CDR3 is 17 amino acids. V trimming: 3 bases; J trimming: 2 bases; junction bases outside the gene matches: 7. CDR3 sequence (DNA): TGCGCCAGCAGCTGGGGACTAGCGGAACGAGCCTACAATGAGCAGTTCTTC. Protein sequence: CASSWGLAERAYNEQFF.

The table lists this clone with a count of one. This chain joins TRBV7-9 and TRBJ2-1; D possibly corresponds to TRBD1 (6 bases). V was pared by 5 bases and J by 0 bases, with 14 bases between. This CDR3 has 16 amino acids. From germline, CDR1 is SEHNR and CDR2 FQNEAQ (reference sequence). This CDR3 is CASSPRTGLSYNEQFF. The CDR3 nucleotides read TGTGCCAGCAGCCCCAGAACAGGGCTCTCCTACAATGAGCAGTTCTTC.

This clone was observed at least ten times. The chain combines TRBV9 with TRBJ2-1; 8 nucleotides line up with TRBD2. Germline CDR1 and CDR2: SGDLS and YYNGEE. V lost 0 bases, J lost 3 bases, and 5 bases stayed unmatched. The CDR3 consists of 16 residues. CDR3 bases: TGTGCCAGCAGCGTAGCCGGGACTAGTAACTACAATGAGCAGTTCTTC. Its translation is CASSVAGTSNYNEQFF. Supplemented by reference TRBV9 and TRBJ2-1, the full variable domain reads DSGVTQTPKHLITATGQRVTLRCSPRSGDLSVYWYQQSLDQGLQFLIQYYNGEERAKGNILERFSAQQFPDLHSELNLSSLELGDSALYFCASSVAGTSNYNEQFFGPGTRLTVL.

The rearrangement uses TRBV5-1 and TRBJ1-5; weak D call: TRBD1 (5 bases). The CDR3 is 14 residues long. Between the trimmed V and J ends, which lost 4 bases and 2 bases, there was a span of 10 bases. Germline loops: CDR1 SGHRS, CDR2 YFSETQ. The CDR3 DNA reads TGCGCCAGCAGCCAGTGGGGGGGCAATCAGCCCCAGCATTTT. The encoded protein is CASSQWGGNQPQHF.

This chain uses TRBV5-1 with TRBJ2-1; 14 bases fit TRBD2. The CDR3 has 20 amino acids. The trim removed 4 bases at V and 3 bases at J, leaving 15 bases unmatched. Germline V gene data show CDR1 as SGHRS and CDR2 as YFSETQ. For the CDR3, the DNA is TGCGCCAGCAGCCCGACAACGGGACTAGCGGGAGTTGGGTACTACAATGAGCAGTTCTTC. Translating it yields CASSPTTGLAGVGYYNEQFF.